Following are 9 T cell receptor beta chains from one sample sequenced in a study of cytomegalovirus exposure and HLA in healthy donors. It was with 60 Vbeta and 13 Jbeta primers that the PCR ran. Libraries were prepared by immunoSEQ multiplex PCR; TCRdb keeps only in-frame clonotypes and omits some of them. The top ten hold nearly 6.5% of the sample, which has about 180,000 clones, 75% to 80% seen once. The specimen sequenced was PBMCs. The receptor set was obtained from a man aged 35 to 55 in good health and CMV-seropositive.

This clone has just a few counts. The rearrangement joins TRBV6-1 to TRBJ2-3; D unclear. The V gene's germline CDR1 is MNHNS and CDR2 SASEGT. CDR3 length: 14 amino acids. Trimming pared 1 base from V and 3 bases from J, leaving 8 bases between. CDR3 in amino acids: CASSEVQWTDTQYF. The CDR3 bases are TGTGCCAGCAGTGAAGTGCAGTGGACAGATACGCAGTATTTT.

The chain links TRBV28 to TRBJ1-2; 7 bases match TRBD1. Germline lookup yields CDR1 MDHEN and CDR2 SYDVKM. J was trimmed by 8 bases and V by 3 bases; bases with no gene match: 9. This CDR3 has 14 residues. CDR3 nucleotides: TGTGCCAGCAGTTTCAGGTACAGGGGAAGAGGCTACACCTTC. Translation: CASSFRYRGRGYTF.

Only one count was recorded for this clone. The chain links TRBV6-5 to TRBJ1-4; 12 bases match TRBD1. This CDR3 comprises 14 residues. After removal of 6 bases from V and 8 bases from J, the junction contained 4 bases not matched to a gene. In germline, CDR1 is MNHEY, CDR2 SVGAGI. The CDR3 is CASRRDRGPEKLFF. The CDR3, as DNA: TGTGCCAGCAGGAGGGACAGGGGGCCGGAAAAACTGTTTTTT.

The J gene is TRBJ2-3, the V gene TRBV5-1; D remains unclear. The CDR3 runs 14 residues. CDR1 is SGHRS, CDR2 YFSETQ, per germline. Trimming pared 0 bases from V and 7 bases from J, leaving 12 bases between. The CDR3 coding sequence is TGCGCCAGCAGCTTGGGTCCACCTTCTAATACGCAGTATTTT. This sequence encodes CASSLGPPSNTQYF. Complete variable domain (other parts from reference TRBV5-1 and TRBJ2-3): KAGVTQTPRYLIKTRGQQVTLSCSPISGHRSVSWYQQTPGQGLQFLFEYFSETQRNKGNFPGRFSGRQFSNSRSEMNVSTLELGDSALYLCASSLGPPSNTQYFGPGTRLTVL.

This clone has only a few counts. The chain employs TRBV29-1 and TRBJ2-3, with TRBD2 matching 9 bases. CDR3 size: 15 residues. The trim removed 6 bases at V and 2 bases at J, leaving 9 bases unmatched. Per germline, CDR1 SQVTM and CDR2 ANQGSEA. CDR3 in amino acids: CSVGAPSGVTDTQYF. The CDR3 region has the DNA TGCAGCGTGGGGGCCCCTAGCGGGGTCACAGATACGCAGTATTTT.

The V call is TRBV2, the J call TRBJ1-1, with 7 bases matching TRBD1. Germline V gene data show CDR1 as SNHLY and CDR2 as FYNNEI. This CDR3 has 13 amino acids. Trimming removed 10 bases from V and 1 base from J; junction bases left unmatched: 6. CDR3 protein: CATSRDRNTEAFF. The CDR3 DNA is TGTGCCACTTCCCGGGACAGGAACACTGAAGCTTTCTTT. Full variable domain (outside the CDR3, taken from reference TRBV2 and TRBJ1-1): EPEVTQTPSHQVTQMGQEVILRCVPISNHLYFYWYRQILGQKVEFLVSFYNNEISEKSEIFDDQFSVERPDGSNFTLKIRSTKLEDSAMYFCATSRDRNTEAFFGQGTRLTVV.

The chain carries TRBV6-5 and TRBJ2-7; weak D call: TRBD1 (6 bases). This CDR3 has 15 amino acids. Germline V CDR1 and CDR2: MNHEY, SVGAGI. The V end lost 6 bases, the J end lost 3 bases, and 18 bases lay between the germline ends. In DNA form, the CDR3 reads TGTGCCAGCAGCTCCCGGACAGTGGATGACTACGAGCAGTACTTC. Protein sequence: CASSSRTVDDYEQYF.

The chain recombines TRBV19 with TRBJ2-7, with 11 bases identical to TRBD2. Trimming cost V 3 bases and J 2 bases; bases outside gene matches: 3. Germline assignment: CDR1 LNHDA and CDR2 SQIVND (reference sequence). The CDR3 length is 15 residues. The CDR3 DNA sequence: TGTGCCAGTAGTATTGGGACTAGCGGTCCCTACGAGCAGTACTTC. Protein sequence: CASSIGTSGPYEQYF.

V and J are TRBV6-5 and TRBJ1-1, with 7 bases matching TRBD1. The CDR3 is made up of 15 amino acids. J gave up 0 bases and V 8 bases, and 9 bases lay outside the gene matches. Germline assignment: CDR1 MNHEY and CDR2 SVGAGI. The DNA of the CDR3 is TGTGCCAGCCGAACCGGGACAGAGTTGAACACTGAAGCTTTCTTT. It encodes CASRTGTELNTEAFF.